The 30 T cell receptor beta chains below were found in one sample sequenced in a study of T cell changes during pregnancy in multiple sclerosis. Repertoires were generated with immunoSEQ multiplex PCR, while TCRdb's copy carries only in-frame clones and drops some. The data show about 65,000 clones, approximately 92% seen once. Source: CD8+ T cells from peripheral blood mononuclear cells, taken in the third trimester of pregnancy. Every receptor here comes from a female donor in good health, enrolled as a control in a pregnancy study.

J is TRBJ2-1 and V is TRBV30; 8 bases match TRBD1. CDR3 length: 13 residues. The germline V gene has CDR1 GTSNPN and CDR2 SVGIG (reference sequence). The V and J ends lost 1 base and 8 bases, in that order; junction bases with no gene match: 4. The CDR3 spells CAWSGGQAHEQFF. In DNA form, the CDR3 reads TGTGCCTGGAGTGGGGGACAGGCCCATGAGCAGTTCTTC.

The chain uses TRBV7-8 and TRBJ2-5; TRBD2 agrees at 8 bases. The CDR3 length is 20 residues. V dropped 0 bases and J dropped 2; count of bases not matched to a gene: 17. Germline CDR1 reads SGHVS; CDR2 reads FQNEAQ. CDR3 sequence (DNA): TGTGCCAGCAGCTTAGCGGGAGGGATAGCGGGGACGCGAATTCAAGAGACCCAGTACTTC. This sequence encodes CASSLAGGIAGTRIQETQYF.

J is TRBJ2-7 and V is TRBV7-8; 9 nucleotides line up with TRBD1. With 2 bases clipped from V and 2 bases from J, the junction kept 4 bases outside the gene matches. CDR3 length: 15 amino acids. CDR1 is SGHVS, CDR2 FQNEAQ, per germline. The DNA for the CDR3 is TGTGCCAGCAGCTTAAGACAGGGGGTAGCCTACGAGCAGTACTTC. It codes for CASSLRQGVAYEQYF. Drawing the rest from reference TRBV7-8 and TRBJ2-7, the complete variable domain is GAGVSQSPRYKVAKRGQDVALRCDPISGHVSLFWYQQALGQGPEFLTYFQNEAQLDKSGLPSDRFFAERPEGSVSTLKIQRTQQEDSAVYLCASSLRQGVAYEQYFGPGTRLTVT.

This chain links TRBV19 with TRBJ2-3, with 8 bases fitting TRBD2. The J segment lost 6 bases and the V segment lost 10 bases, leaving 12 bases of the junction unmatched. The CDR3 is 14 residues long. Germline V gene data show CDR1 as LNHDA and CDR2 as SQIVND (reference sequence). This CDR3 is CATKGGLESDTQYF. CDR3 coding DNA: TGTGCCACCAAGGGGGGACTAGAGTCGGATACGCAGTATTTT.

For the CDR3, the DNA is TGCGCCAGCAGCTTACAAGGAGACAGCATATCCTACGAGCAGTACTTC. Protein product: CASSLQGDSISYEQYF. The genes are TRBV5-1 and TRBJ2-7, with D maybe TRBD1 (5 bases). Germline V gene sequence: CDR1 SGHRS, CDR2 YFSETQ. The CDR3 consists of 16 residues. The germline V and J ends were trimmed by 2 bases and 1 base, with 16 bases remaining between them.

The chain couples TRBV29-1 to TRBJ2-6, with TRBD1 matching over 9 bases. Trimming took 0 bases from V and 2 from J; bases not matched to a gene: 5. CDR3 length: 17 amino acids. CDR1 is SQVTM, CDR2 ANQGSEA, per germline. CDR3 region: CSVEERTGAAGANVLTF. CDR3 nucleotides: TGCAGCGTTGAAGAACGGACAGGGGCGGCTGGGGCCAACGTCCTGACTTTC.

The rearrangement links TRBV5-4 to TRBJ2-3, with 10 nucleotides matching TRBD2. The germline V gene has CDR1 SGHNT and CDR2 YYREEE (reference sequence). This CDR3 spans 16 amino acids. V was pared by 5 bases and J by 6 bases, with 12 bases of the junction left unmatched. The CDR3 region is CASRPFSGGRLDTQYF. CDR3 nucleotide sequence: TGTGCCAGCAGACCCTTTAGCGGGGGGCGGTTGGATACGCAGTATTTT. The complete variable domain, with remaining parts taken from reference TRBV5-4 and TRBJ2-3, reads ETGVTQSPTHLIKTRGQQVTLRCSSQSGHNTVSWYQQALGQGPQFIFQYYREEENGRGNFPPRFSGLQFPNYSSELNVNALELDDSALYLCASRPFSGGRLDTQYFGPGTRLTVL.

The CDR3 loop is CASSPLGAGVRAEAFF. DNA of the CDR3: TGTGCCAGCAGCCCCCTAGGGGCAGGGGTCAGGGCTGAAGCTTTCTTT. The V gene is TRBV11-2, the J gene TRBJ1-1, with D possibly matching TRBD1 (6 bases). This CDR3 spans 16 amino acids. The germline V and J ends were trimmed by 5 bases and 6 bases, with 22 bases remaining between them. In germline, CDR1 is SGHAT, CDR2 FQNNGV.

The rearrangement joins TRBV6-5 to TRBJ2-7; tentatively, D is TRBD1 (5 bases). The germline V and J ends were trimmed by 2 bases and 3 bases, with 14 bases remaining between them. The CDR3 length is 15 residues. From germline, CDR1 is MNHEY and CDR2 SVGAGI. The CDR3 DNA follows: TGTGCCAGCAGTTACCTAGGGCAGGGTAGCTACGAGCAGTACTTC. It is translated as CASSYLGQGSYEQYF.

V and J are TRBV27 and TRBJ2-5, with 12 nucleotides matching TRBD2. CDR1 MNHEY and CDR2 SMNVEV come from the germline V gene (reference sequence). This CDR3 is built from 16 residues. V lost 4 bases and J lost 1; bases outside the gene matches: 4. The CDR3: CASSSGLAGLQETQYF. The CDR3 region has the DNA TGTGCCAGCAGTTCAGGACTAGCGGGGCTCCAAGAGACCCAGTACTTC.

Of note for this clone: Its ends do not fully match the called genes, so a read error is possible. The V gene is TRBV11-2, the J gene TRBJ1-3, with D perhaps matching TRBD1 (6 bases). Per the germline V gene, CDR1 is SGHAT and CDR2 is FQNNGV. The CDR3 spans 15 residues. The CDR3 is CASSPRDISGNTIYF. In DNA form, the CDR3 reads TGTGCCAGCAGCCCCCGGGACATCTCTGGAAATACCATATATTTT.

The J gene is TRBJ1-1, the V gene TRBV2; TRBD1 aligns across 7 bases. V lost 6 bases, J lost 0 bases, and 10 bases stayed unmatched. The CDR3 extends over 16 amino acids. The germline CDR1 and CDR2 sequences are SNHLY and FYNNEI. As DNA, the CDR3 is TGTGCCAGCAGACCACCCGTGACAGGGATGAACACTGAAGCTTTCTTT. Translation gives CASRPPVTGMNTEAFF.

The table lists this clone with a count of one. The CDR3 region is CASSLGSGSYEQYF. In DNA form, the CDR3 reads TGCGCCAGCAGCTTGGGGTCAGGTTCCTACGAGCAGTACTTC. The V call is TRBV5-1, the J call TRBJ2-7, with D hard to call. Trimming stripped 0 bases from V and 1 base from J, with 8 bases between. Per the germline V gene, CDR1 is SGHRS and CDR2 is YFSETQ. The length of the CDR3 is 14 residues.

This chain links TRBV2 with TRBJ2-7; D perhaps matches TRBD1 (7 bases). The CDR3 has 13 residues. The V gene's germline CDR1 is SNHLY and CDR2 FYNNEI. The V and J ends lost 6 bases and 3 bases respectively, with 12 bases between them. This CDR3 is CASSAGQFYEQYF. In nucleotides, the CDR3 is TGTGCCAGCAGCGCGGGACAGTTCTACGAGCAGTACTTC.

The V call is TRBV27, the J call TRBJ2-3, with 13 bases aligning to TRBD2. The CDR3 covers 16 residues. Losses at the gene ends were 4 bases for V and 0 bases for J; bases not matched to a gene: 1. The germline V gene encodes CDR1 MNHEY and CDR2 SMNVEV (reference sequence). CDR3 sequence (DNA): TGTGCCAGCAGTTGGACTAGCGGGGGTAGCACAGATACGCAGTATTTT. This encodes CASSWTSGGSTDTQYF.

CDR3 loop: CASSIDLQGATRYEQYF. The CDR3 DNA is TGTGCCAGTAGTATAGATCTGCAGGGGGCGACTCGCTACGAGCAGTACTTC. The chain recombines TRBV19 with TRBJ2-7; TRBD1 matches 8 bases. The germline V gene has CDR1 LNHDA and CDR2 SQIVND (reference sequence). The ends lost 0 bases at V and 3 bases at J; junction bases unmatched: 10. The CDR3 spans 17 residues.

The chain carries TRBV19 and TRBJ2-3; 7 bases fit TRBD2. The trim removed 3 bases at V and 3 bases at J, leaving 3 bases unmatched. The CDR3 is made up of 14 amino acids. The V gene's germline CDR1 is LNHDA and CDR2 SQIVND (reference sequence). The CDR3 DNA reads as TGTGCCAGTAGTATCGGACTAGAAACAGATACGCAGTATTTT. It encodes CASSIGLETDTQYF. The full variable domain, completed using reference TRBV19 and TRBJ2-3, is DGGITQSPKYLFRKEGQNVTLSCEQNLNHDAMYWYRQDPGQGLRLIYYSQIVNDFQKGDIAEGYSVSREKKESFPLTVTSAQKNPTAFYLCASSIGLETDTQYFGPGTRLTVL.

The chain carries TRBV19 and TRBJ2-1, with D possibly matching TRBD2 (5 bases). Germline CDR1 is LNHDA and CDR2 is SQIVND (reference sequence). Trimming took off 0 bases at V and 0 bases at J, with 15 bases between the two ends. This CDR3 is built from 18 residues. CDR3 protein: CASSIDSILEDSYNEQFF. The CDR3 bases are TGTGCCAGTAGTATAGATTCTATACTAGAGGACTCCTACAATGAGCAGTTCTTC.

V usage is TRBV11-2 and J usage is TRBJ1-2; no clear D. Germline CDR1 reads SGHAT; CDR2 reads FQNNGV. The CDR3 covers 11 residues. Trimming took 5 bases from V and 7 from J, leaving 8 bases between them. The CDR3 DNA reads TGTGCCAGCAGCGAGGGCCGTGGCTACACCTTC. It yields the protein CASSEGRGYTF.

This sequence joins TRBV4-2 and TRBJ2-7, with 15 bases aligning to TRBD2. V gave up 4 bases and J gave up 6 bases; unmatched junction bases: 7. CDR1 is LGHNA and CDR2 is YNFKEQ in the germline V gene. This CDR3 region has 16 residues. This chain's CDR3 is CASSLGLAGGGSEQYF. The DNA of the CDR3 is TGTGCCAGCAGCCTGGGACTAGCGGGGGGCGGGTCCGAGCAGTACTTC.

By share, this clone ranks as medium-sized. The chain couples TRBV5-6 to TRBJ2-1; the D gene is possibly TRBD2 (5 bases). CDR3 length: 15 amino acids. The V end was cut by 0 bases, the J end by 4 bases, with 11 bases between. Germline CDR1 reads SGHDT; CDR2 reads YYEEEE. In DNA form, the CDR3 reads TGTGCCAGCAGCTTGGCCAGGACTTATTACAATGAGCAGTTCTTC. Its translation is CASSLARTYYNEQFF.

V usage is TRBV4-1 and J usage is TRBJ2-7; TRBD1 agrees at 8 bases. The junction had 4 bases not matched to a gene; V was cut back by 2 bases and J by 4 bases. From germline, CDR1 is MGHRA and CDR2 YSYEKL. The length of the CDR3 is 14 residues. The CDR3 DNA follows: TGCGCCAGCAGCCAAACGGACAGGGTGTACGAGCAGTACTTC. It is translated as CASSQTDRVYEQYF.

J is TRBJ2-2 and V is TRBV15; tentative D call: TRBD2 (6 bases). V lost 1 base, J lost 0 bases, and 21 bases lay in between. The CDR3 extends over 20 amino acids. CDR1 is LNHNV, CDR2 YYDKDF, per germline (reference sequence). CDR3 sequence (DNA): TGTGCCACCAGCAGAGGGTTTGGCGGGGACTTTGGGCCGAACACCGGGGAGCTGTTTTTT. It translates to CATSRGFGGDFGPNTGELFF. Variable domain in full (rest from reference TRBV15 and TRBJ2-2): DAMVIQNPRYQVTQFGKPVTLSCSQTLNHNVMYWYQQKSSQAPKLLFHYYDKDFNNEADTPDNFQSRRPNTSFCFLDIRSPGLGDTAMYLCATSRGFGGDFGPNTGELFFGEGSRLTVL.

The chain carries TRBV5-6 and TRBJ1-1; the D is unclear. Germline CDR1 is SGHDT and CDR2 is YYEEEE. Trimming stripped 0 bases from V and 2 bases from J, with 14 bases between. The CDR3 contains 16 residues. The CDR3 nucleotides read TGTGCCAGCAGCTTGGGTTTGTCACTCCGCAACACTGAAGCTTTCTTT. Encoded protein: CASSLGLSLRNTEAFF.

This chain uses TRBV2 with TRBJ1-1, with D perhaps matching TRBD1 (5 bases). Germline V gene lookup returns CDR1 SNHLY and CDR2 FYNNEI. Trimming took 3 bases from V and 1 from J, leaving 12 bases between them. The CDR3 has 15 residues. CDR3 protein: CASSDYRQGNTEAFF. The CDR3 nucleotides are TGTGCCAGCAGTGATTATCGTCAGGGGAACACTGAAGCTTTCTTT.

CDR3 sequence: CASSFDQGTSGNTIYF. The CDR3 region has the DNA TGTGCCAGCAGTTTCGATCAGGGTACAAGTGGAAACACCATATATTTT. The chain joins TRBV6-5 to TRBJ1-3, with D maybe TRBD1 (5 bases). The CDR3 is made up of 16 amino acids. The germline gives CDR1 MNHEY, CDR2 SVGAGI. V shed 4 bases and J shed 3 bases, with 16 bases lying between them.

The chain employs TRBV7-3 and TRBJ2-3, with 7 positions matching TRBD2. With V trimmed by 1 base and J by 1 base, 5 bases remained unmatched. CDR1 is SGHTA and CDR2 is FQGTGA in the germline V gene. This CDR3 region has 16 residues. The CDR3 is CASSLNILAGTDTQYF. The CDR3 DNA sequence: TGTGCCAGCAGCTTAAATATCCTAGCGGGCACAGATACGCAGTATTTT.

This CDR3 reads CASSPEPGRVSTDTQYF. The CDR3 DNA sequence: TGTGCCAGCAGCCCGGAACCGGGGAGGGTTAGCACAGATACGCAGTATTTT. V is TRBV7-9 and J is TRBJ2-3; 7 bases map to TRBD2. With 5 bases clipped from V and 0 bases from J, the junction kept 11 bases outside the gene matches. The CDR3 covers 17 residues. The germline V gene encodes CDR1 SEHNR and CDR2 FQNEAQ (reference sequence).

About this clone: The DNA is omitted, as the CDR3 cannot be located on it reliably, and the CDR3 follows TCRdb's listing. This chain links TRBV6-5 with TRBJ2-7; the table's D gene call, TRBD1, was not cross checked with the DNA. The V gene's germline CDR1 is MNHEY and CDR2 SVGAGI. The CDR3 adds up to 15 amino acids, both ends counted. The chain's CDR3 is CASSSRDSTSGEQYF.

This chain links TRBV13 with TRBJ2-5; D is undetermined. Germline assignment: CDR1 PRHDT and CDR2 FYEKMQ (reference sequence). The CDR3 extends over 13 amino acids. V was clipped by 1 base and J by 5 bases, with 8 bases between them. The chain's CDR3 is CASSLASVETQYF. The CDR3 nucleotides are TGTGCCAGCAGCTTAGCCTCGGTGGAGACCCAGTACTTC.